This note documents a single T cell receptor beta chain sequence. The antigen is not known. The data derive from a study of beta chain features in type 1 diabetes. General study findings and limits: Overrepresentation of cells with high TCR expression could result from cDNA sequencing. In all four CD4+ subsets, TCRB CDR3 length was significantly, moderately reduced in type 1 diabetes.

It was one heparinised blood draw, averaging about 120 mL, that each donor gave. The V gene end was trimmed by 6 bases and the J gene end by 9 bases; junction bases not matched to a gene: 16. The CDR3 sequence is 15 residues long. Germline CDR1 and CDR2: MNHEY and SVGAGI. Expressed TCRB transcripts were sequenced because the entire RNA isolate underwent reverse transcription. Profiled with immunoSEQ multiplex PCR; TCRdb holds only in-frame clones, not every one. In the table there are 300,000 or so clones, more than 13% of which are singletons. This receptor was obtained from a man aged 25-45 years with type 1 diabetes. V gene TRBV6-5 combines with J gene TRBJ1-2, with 7 bases matching TRBD1. The sample consisted of naive CD4+ T cells from blood. The CDR3 bases are TGTGCCAGCAGGTACGACACAGGGGCCGGAGGGAGCTACACCTTC. It translates to CASRYDTGAGGSYTF.